This T cell receptor (beta chain) was documented in a study of graft-versus-host responses after intestinal transplantation. Study context: Each transplant was multivisceral, liver-intestinal, or isolated intestinal. Anti-thymocyte globulin induction, then tacrolimus and steroids for around 3 years, went to all recipients. Study-level results: Early post-transplant HvG declines tracked with peak circulating GvH clone levels. The authors found GvH clones in recipient marrow, some appearing first in ileum or blood.

Method: immunoSEQ multiplex PCR; TCRdb's copy keeps in-frame clones and lacks some. The sample shows fewer than 85,000 clones, 89% of them seen only once. Germline values: CDR1 SGDLS, CDR2 YYNGEE. This CDR3 has 16 amino acids. With 0 bases removed from V and 1 base from J, the gap between germline ends came to 13 bases. On this clone itself: Its antigen is not known.

The chain employs TRBV9 and TRBJ2-5; D uncertain. Sequenced here: unstimulated CD8+ T cells sorted from spleen or lymph node cells, sampled before intestinal transplant. The origin of this receptor is a human donor who received an intestinal transplant. The CDR3 here is CASSVGGGNVQETQYF. For the CDR3, the DNA is TGTGCCAGCAGCGTAGGTGGCGGTAACGTCCAAGAGACCCAGTACTTC.